The 8 T cell receptor beta chains reported below all come from one sample, sequenced in a study of T-cell memory formation after mild COVID-19. TCRdb processed the 5' RACE reads anew with MiXCR; each CDR3 protein has one entry. The profile shows around 300,000 distinct CDR3 sequences, under 20% of them singletons. The sample consisted of PBMCs or a T cell subset sorted from them (not recorded which). These receptors all come from a man between 18 and 29 years old who had mild COVID-19 (a few samples of this study predate the infection). Cell type and time point are not known.

V and J are TRBV5-1 and TRBJ2-2, with 7 bases matching TRBD1. After removal of 1 base from V and 3 bases from J, the junction contained 6 bases not matched to a gene. CDR1 is SGHRS and CDR2 is YFSETQ in the germline V gene. CDR3 length: 16 amino acids. The CDR3 loop is CASSLFGQGDTGELFF. CDR3 in DNA: TGCGCCAGCAGCTTGTTTGGCCAGGGGGACACCGGGGAGCTGTTTTTT.

The rearrangement uses TRBV7-9 and TRBJ1-1; D uncertain. Germline V gene sequence: CDR1 SEHNR, CDR2 FQNEAQ (reference sequence). The CDR3 totals 13 residues. V was cut by 2 bases and J by 7 bases, with 11 bases left in between. This chain's CDR3 is CASSLLIRHEAFF. The CDR3 DNA follows: TGTGCCAGCAGCTTATTGATACGCCATGAAGCTTTCTTT.

This clonotype was counted between two and nine times. J is TRBJ1-2 and V is TRBV20-1, with D possibly TRBD1 on 5 matching bases. This CDR3 is 12 amino acids long. Trimming pared 5 bases from V and 8 bases from J, leaving 15 bases between. Germline V lookup: CDR1 DFQATT, CDR2 SNEGSKA (reference sequence). This chain's CDR3 is CSAQRDDGGYTF. Here the CDR3 DNA reads TGCAGTGCTCAACGGGACGACGGGGGCTACACCTTC.

The rearrangement joins TRBV21-1 to TRBJ2-2; the listed D gene, TRBD1, was not tested against the DNA. TRBV21-1 is a documented pseudogene. The CDR3 contains 15 residues. The CDR3 DNA reads as TGTGCCAGCAGCGACCCCCTTCAGAACACCGGGGAGCTGTTTTTT. This encodes CASSDPLQNTGELFF.

This chain connects TRBV19 to TRBJ1-2, with 8 bases matching TRBD1. This CDR3 has 14 residues. CDR1 is LNHDA and CDR2 is SQIVND in the germline V gene (reference sequence). V was clipped by 6 bases and J by 6 bases; unmatched bases: 9. DNA for the CDR3: TGTGCCAGTAGCCTCGACAGGGGCGTCGATGGCTACACCTTC. Protein sequence: CASSLDRGVDGYTF.

The CDR3, as DNA: TGTGCCAGCAGTGCCGCACCAGGGGATCGGAATGAGCAGTTCTTC. It encodes CASSAAPGDRNEQFF. The chain recombines TRBV25-1 with TRBJ2-1, with a weak D call TRBD1 (6 bases). Germline assignment: CDR1 MGHDK and CDR2 SYGVNS. V was trimmed by 4 bases and J by 7 bases, leaving 17 bases between them. CDR3 length: 15 amino acids.

This clonotype was seen a few times. The chain uses TRBV10-3 and TRBJ1-2; 8 bases are shared with TRBD1. Germline CDR1 and CDR2: ENHRY and SYGVKD. This CDR3 has 16 amino acids. The V gene end was trimmed by 2 bases and the J gene end by 8 bases; junction bases not matched to a gene: 13. This chain's CDR3 is CAISETGTGDPRGYTF. The CDR3 DNA is TGTGCCATCAGTGAGACCGGGACAGGTGACCCTCGGGGCTACACCTTC.

The table lists this clonotype with a few counts. The chain employs TRBV29-1 and TRBJ2-7, with D perhaps assigned TRBD1 or TRBD2 (5 bases each). Trimming took 4 bases from V and 2 from J, leaving 12 bases between them. The CDR3 is made up of 13 amino acids. Germline loops: CDR1 SQVTM, CDR2 ANQGSEA. The CDR3 DNA sequence: TGCAGCGTTGGACAGCGGACCCCCTACGAGCAGTACTTC. Amino acids: CSVGQRTPYEQYF.